Listed here are 20 T cell receptor beta chains from one sample, sequenced in a study of cytomegalovirus exposure and HLA in healthy donors. Primers for the PCR totalled 60 Vbeta and 13 Jbeta. Data came from immunoSEQ multiplex PCR; TCRdb stores just in-frame clones and leaves some out. Of 140,000 to 150,000 clones in the sample, around three quarters were seen once. The specimen sequenced was PBMCs. Receptor source: a man aged 40-49 years in good health and CMV-seropositive.

The chain is built from TRBV7-9 and TRBJ2-3; 7 bases fit TRBD2. With V trimmed by 7 bases and J by 0 bases, 4 bases remained unmatched. Looked up from germline, CDR1 is SEHNR and CDR2 is FQNEAQ (reference sequence). CDR3 length: 14 residues. CDR3 protein: CASTSSGSTDTQYF. In DNA, the CDR3 is TGTGCCAGCACCTCTAGCGGCAGCACAGATACGCAGTATTTT.

This clone has more than one count but fewer than ten. The chain recombines TRBV28 with TRBJ1-6, with D unresolved. The CDR3 runs 15 residues. The ends were cut back, 2 bases at V and 5 bases at J, with 10 bases in the middle. Germline lookup yields CDR1 MDHEN and CDR2 SYDVKM. The CDR3, as DNA: TGTGCCAGCAGTTTACTGGGAGAGGATAATTCACCCCTCCACTTT. Its translation is CASSLLGEDNSPLHF. Supplemented by reference TRBV28 and TRBJ1-6, the full variable domain reads DVKVTQSSRYLVKRTGEKVFLECVQDMDHENMFWYRQDPGLGLRLIYFSYDVKMKEKGDIPEGYSVSREKKERFSLILESASTNQTSMYLCASSLLGEDNSPLHFGNGTRLTVT.

The chain joins TRBV21-1 to TRBJ2-7; no check of the table's D call, TRBD1, against the DNA was made. TRBV21-1 is flagged as a pseudogene. The length of the CDR3 is 20 residues. The CDR3 here is CASSKGYRDREGRGSYEQYF. In DNA, the CDR3 is TGTGCCAGCAGCAAAGGCTACCGGGACAGGGAAGGGAGGGGCTCCTACGAGCAGTACTTC.

V and J are TRBV5-1 and TRBJ2-7; 8 bases are a match to TRBD2. The CDR3 runs 15 residues. Germline-derived CDR1 and CDR2 are SGHRS and YFSETQ. V lost 3 bases to trimming and J lost 6 bases; unmatched junction nucleotides: 11. The DNA for the CDR3 is TGCGCCAGCAGCTCCACCCCGGGAGGGCCTATCGAGCAGTACTTC. Translation gives CASSSTPGGPIEQYF.

This clone appeared a few times. The chain links TRBV30 to TRBJ2-3, with TRBD1 as a possible D gene (6 bases). The V gene's germline CDR1 is GTSNPN and CDR2 SVGIG (reference sequence). The CDR3 totals 15 residues. Trimming shortened V by 4 bases and J by 3 bases, and 17 bases separated the two germline ends. CDR3: CAWTRGGKGTDTQYF. The CDR3 DNA is TGTGCCTGGACCCGAGGGGGTAAGGGAACAGATACGCAGTATTTT.

As for this clone: The sample carries other DNA sequences with the same CDR3. The gene calls are TRBV30 and TRBJ2-7; perhaps TRBD1 as D (6 bases). Trimming removed 0 bases at V and 0 bases at J, with 9 bases between. Germline CDR1 is GTSNPN and CDR2 is SVGIG (reference sequence). The CDR3 has 14 residues. Here the CDR3 reads CAWSVGGSSYEQYF. CDR3 nucleotide sequence: TGTGCCTGGAGTGTAGGGGGTAGCTCCTACGAGCAGTACTTC.

J is TRBJ2-1 and V is TRBV15; 11 nucleotides align to TRBD2. The CDR3 loop spans 16 amino acids. Unmatched junction bases numbered 7, after V lost 1 base and J lost 8 bases. Per the germline V gene, CDR1 is LNHNV and CDR2 is YYDKDF (reference sequence). The CDR3: CATSRGQLAGAYEQFF. CDR3 nucleotide sequence: TGTGCCACCAGCAGAGGTCAACTAGCGGGAGCCTATGAGCAGTTCTTC.

V is TRBV19 and J is TRBJ2-1, with 13 bases matching TRBD2. Germline CDR1 is LNHDA and CDR2 is SQIVND (reference sequence). With 7 bases clipped from V and 5 bases from J, the junction kept 8 bases outside the gene matches. The CDR3 has 16 amino acids. The CDR3 DNA sequence: TGTGCCAGTACCGACGGGACTAGCGGGACTGACAATGAGCAGTTCTTC. Its protein is CASTDGTSGTDNEQFF.

The V call is TRBV7-8, the J call TRBJ2-1; 7 bases map to TRBD2. The CDR3 runs 16 residues. Germline V gene lookup returns CDR1 SGHVS and CDR2 FQNEAQ. Trimming took 1 base from V and 6 from J; bases not matched to a gene: 9. CDR3 amino acids: CASSLVVGGRVNEQFF. The CDR3 DNA is TGTGCCAGCAGCTTAGTAGTAGGTGGGAGGGTCAATGAGCAGTTCTTC.

This clone came up a few times. The rearrangement joins TRBV19 to TRBJ1-2; perhaps TRBD1 as D (5 bases). The CDR3 is made up of 14 amino acids. Germline V lookup: CDR1 LNHDA, CDR2 SQIVND (reference sequence). V lost 2 bases, J lost 5 bases, and 12 bases lay in between. The CDR3 DNA reads TGTGCCAGTAGTATAAGCGGGGGTCGATATGGCTACACCTTC. Its protein is CASSISGGRYGYTF.

This chain uses TRBV19 with TRBJ2-1, with TRBD1 identical over 8 bases. Germline V gene data show CDR1 as LNHDA and CDR2 as SQIVND (reference sequence). The junction had 7 bases not matched to a gene; V was cut back by 6 bases and J by 0 bases. The CDR3 has 16 amino acids. CDR3 coding DNA: TGTGCCAGTAGCCGGGACAGGTCCGGCTCCTACAATGAGCAGTTCTTC. It encodes CASSRDRSGSYNEQFF.

With respect to this clone: The junction departs from the called germline gene at one end, perhaps through a read error. The rearrangement joins TRBV7-9 to TRBJ1-3, with no clear D. The CDR3 is 15 amino acids. Germline V gene lookup returns CDR1 SEHNR and CDR2 FQNEAQ (reference sequence). This CDR3 is CSSSLVGVAGNTIYF. The CDR3 DNA follows: TGTTCCAGCAGCTTAGTCGGGGTGGCTGGAAACACCATATATTTT. Combining the CDR3 with reference TRBV7-9 and TRBJ1-3 gives the whole variable domain DTGVSQNPRHKITKRGQNVTFRCDPISEHNRLYWYRQTLGQGPEFLTYFQNEAQLEKSRLLSDRFSAERPKGSFSTLEIQRTEQGDSAMYLCSSSLVGVAGNTIYFGEGSWLTVV.

This chain connects TRBV5-1 to TRBJ2-7; 9 positions match TRBD1. CDR3 length: 14 amino acids. The ends lost 2 bases at V and 5 bases at J; junction bases unmatched: 5. Germline CDR1 SGHRS, CDR2 YFSETQ. As DNA, the CDR3 is TGCGCCAGCAGCTTTGGGACAGGGAGTAACGAGCAGTACTTC. Protein: CASSFGTGSNEQYF.

This chain joins TRBV9 and TRBJ1-4; 12 positions match TRBD1. Germline V CDR1 and CDR2: SGDLS, YYNGEE. V was clipped by 4 bases and J by 8 bases; unmatched bases: 6. The CDR3 has 15 amino acids. CDR3 nucleotides: TGTGCCAGCAGCCCCGCCGGGACAGGGGGCGAAAAACTGTTTTTT. It is translated as CASSPAGTGGEKLFF.

This chain links TRBV20-1 with TRBJ1-6, with 7 bases aligning to TRBD1. The J segment lost 8 bases and the V segment lost 6 bases, leaving 1 base of the junction unmatched. The CDR3 extends over 11 amino acids. Germline V lookup: CDR1 DFQATT, CDR2 SNEGSKA (reference sequence). CDR3: CSARGDSPLHF. CDR3 coding DNA: TGCAGTGCCAGGGGGGATTCACCCCTCCACTTT.

This clone was seen a handful of times. The genes are TRBV9 and TRBJ2-3; D is perhaps TRBD2 (5 bases). Looked up from germline, CDR1 is SGDLS and CDR2 is YYNGEE. This CDR3 has 13 amino acids. The V end lost 3 bases, the J end lost 6 bases, and 11 bases lay between the germline ends. CDR3 bases: TGTGCCAGCAGCGCCCAGACGGGGGATACGCAGTATTTT. It specifies CASSAQTGDTQYF.

This clone was observed once. The J gene is TRBJ2-7, the V gene TRBV2; perhaps TRBD2 as D (5 bases). Germline loops: CDR1 SNHLY, CDR2 FYNNEI. This CDR3 region has 14 residues. With 3 bases removed from V and 0 bases from J, the gap between germline ends came to 9 bases. CDR3 nucleotides: TGTGCCAGCAGTGAGCGTACTAGCTCCTACGAGCAGTACTTC. Its translation: CASSERTSSYEQYF. Full variable domain (rest looked up from reference TRBV2 and TRBJ2-7): EPEVTQTPSHQVTQMGQEVILRCVPISNHLYFYWYRQILGQKVEFLVSFYNNEISEKSEIFDDQFSVERPDGSNFTLKIRSTKLEDSAMYFCASSERTSSYEQYFGPGTRLTVT.

The V and J genes are TRBV5-1 and TRBJ2-5, with 8 bases aligning to TRBD1. The CDR3 sequence is 15 residues long. The V gene's germline CDR1 is SGHRS and CDR2 YFSETQ. The ends lost 0 bases at V and 1 base at J; junction bases unmatched: 2. The CDR3, as DNA: TGCGCCAGCAGCTTGGGTGGGACAGGCCAAGAGACCCAGTACTTC. Translated, it gives CASSLGGTGQETQYF.

Note on this clone: A junction end diverges from the germline sequence, so it may reflect a read error. Different DNA sequences within this sample yield the same CDR3. The chain carries TRBV5-4 and TRBJ2-7; possible D gene TRBD2, 5 bases. Germline assignment: CDR1 SGHNT and CDR2 YYREEE (reference sequence). CDR3 length: 15 amino acids. In DNA, the CDR3 is TGCGCCAGCAGCGGCCCCCCTAGTGGATCCTACGAGCAGTACTTC. Protein sequence: CASSGPPSGSYEQYF.

This clone came up once. CDR3 loop: CASKQGGRPGSYNEQFF. The DNA of the CDR3 is TGTGCCAGCAAACAGGGCGGGAGGCCGGGGTCCTACAATGAGCAGTTCTTC. The V call is TRBV5-6, the J call TRBJ2-1; TRBD2 agrees at 8 bases. V was pared by 6 bases and J by 1 base, with 12 bases of the junction left unmatched. The CDR3 contains 17 residues. The V gene's germline CDR1 is SGHDT and CDR2 YYEEEE.